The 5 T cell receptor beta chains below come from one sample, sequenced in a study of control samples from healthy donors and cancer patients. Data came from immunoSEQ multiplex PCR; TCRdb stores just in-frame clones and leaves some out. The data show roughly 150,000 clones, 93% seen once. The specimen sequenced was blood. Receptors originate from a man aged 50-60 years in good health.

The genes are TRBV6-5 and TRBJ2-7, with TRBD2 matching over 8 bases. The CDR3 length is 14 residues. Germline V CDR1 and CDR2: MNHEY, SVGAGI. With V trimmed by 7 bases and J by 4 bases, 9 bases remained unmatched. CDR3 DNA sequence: TGTGCCAGCACTCAAAGCGGGGGAGGGTACGAGCAGTACTTC. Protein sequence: CASTQSGGGYEQYF.

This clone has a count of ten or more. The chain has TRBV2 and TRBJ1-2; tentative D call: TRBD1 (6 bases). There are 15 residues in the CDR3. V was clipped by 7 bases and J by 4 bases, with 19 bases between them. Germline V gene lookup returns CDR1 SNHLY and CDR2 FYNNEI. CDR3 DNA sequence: TGTGCCAGCACTCTTCCGTACAGGGCCGGCTATGGCTACACCTTC. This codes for CASTLPYRAGYGYTF.

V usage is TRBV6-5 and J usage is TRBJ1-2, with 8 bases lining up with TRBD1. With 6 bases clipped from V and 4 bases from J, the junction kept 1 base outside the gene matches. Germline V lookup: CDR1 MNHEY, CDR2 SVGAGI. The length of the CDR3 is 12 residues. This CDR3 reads CASRGTGYGYTF. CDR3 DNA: TGTGCCAGCAGGGGGACAGGCTATGGCTACACCTTC.

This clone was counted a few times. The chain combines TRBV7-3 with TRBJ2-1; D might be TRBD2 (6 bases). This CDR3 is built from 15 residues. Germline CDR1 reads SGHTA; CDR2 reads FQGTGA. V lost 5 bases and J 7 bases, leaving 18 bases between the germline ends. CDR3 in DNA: TGTGCCAGCAGCCTAGGAGTAGCGGCTAGAAATGAGCAGTTCTTC. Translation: CASSLGVAARNEQFF. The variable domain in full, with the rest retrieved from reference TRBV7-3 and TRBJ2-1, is GAGVSQTPSNKVTEKGKYVELRCDPISGHTALYWYRQSLGQGPEFLIYFQGTGAADDSGLPNDRFFAVRPEGSVSTLKIQRTERGDSAVYLCASSLGVAARNEQFFGPGTRLTVL.

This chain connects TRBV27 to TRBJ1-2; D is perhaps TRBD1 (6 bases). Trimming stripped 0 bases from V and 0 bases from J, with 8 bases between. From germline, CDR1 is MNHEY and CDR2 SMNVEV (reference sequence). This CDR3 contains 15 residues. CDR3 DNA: TGTGCCAGCAGTTTATCGAAGGGGGCTAACTATGGCTACACCTTC. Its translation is CASSLSKGANYGYTF.